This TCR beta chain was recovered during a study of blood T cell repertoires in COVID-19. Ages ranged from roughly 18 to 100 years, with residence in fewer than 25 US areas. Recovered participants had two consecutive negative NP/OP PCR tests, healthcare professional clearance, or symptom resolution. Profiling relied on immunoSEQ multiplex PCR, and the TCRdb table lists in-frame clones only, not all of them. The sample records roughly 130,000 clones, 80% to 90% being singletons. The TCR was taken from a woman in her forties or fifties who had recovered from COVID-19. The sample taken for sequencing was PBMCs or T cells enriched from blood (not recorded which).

CDR3 DNA sequence: TGTGCCAGCTCTCCTGACAGGGGAGCGAGGGAGCAGTACTTC. Its protein is CASSPDRGAREQYF. The chain combines TRBV18 with TRBJ2-7; 8 positions match TRBD1. J was trimmed by 7 bases and V by 6 bases; bases with no gene match: 11. The CDR3 runs to 14 residues. Germline V CDR1 and CDR2: KGHSH, LQKENI.